Sequencing of this T cell receptor beta chain was carried out in a study of cytomegalovirus exposure and HLA in healthy donors. A few counts support this clone. The target antigen is unknown. PCR used 60 Vbeta primers and 13 Jbeta primers. Repertoires were generated with immunoSEQ multiplex PCR, while TCRdb's copy carries only in-frame clones and drops some. This sample has over 85,000 clones, with around 87% found just once. CDR1 and CDR2 (germline): MNHNY, SVGAGI (reference sequence). This CDR3 region has 15 residues. V lost 0 bases to trimming and J lost 2 bases, with 11 bases between them. Study-wide findings and caveats: Near-uniform donor sequencing depth was presumed by presence/absence analyses. Excluded were some V segments that proved indistinguishable, including TRBV6-2 and TRBV6-3. One variant, a missense change in DCLRE1C, was linked in a later analysis to TCR beta V- and J-gene trimming.

Sequencing was done on a sample of PBMCs. The rearrangement joins TRBV6-6 to TRBJ2-7; D remains ambiguous. The sequence was obtained from a man in his forties in good health and CMV-seronegative. The CDR3 DNA follows: TGTGCCAGCAGTTACTCGAACGGAGTACCCTACGAGCAGTACTTC. This encodes CASSYSNGVPYEQYF.